This is a list of T cell receptor beta chains from one sample in a study of blood T cell repertoires in COVID-19. Sequencing was performed with immunoSEQ multiplex PCR; in TCRdb, only in-frame clones are kept and a portion is missing. The sample lists some 350,000 clones, around 89% occurring once. Sample: peripheral blood. These receptor sequences come from a woman in her 30s with COVID-19, enrolled during active disease. Each CDR3 is given with its conserved first and last residue. Each record gives: D gene, CDR3 length, clone size, V gene, J gene, CDR3 protein, CDR3 DNA. D genes are given only for firm matches. The size field is filled for only some rows; it gives once, few, many or a size class.

-	12	-	TRBV28	TRBJ2-7	CASSRDGYEQYF	TGTGCCAGCAGTCGTGACGGGTACGAGCAGTACTTC
TRBD1	14	-	TRBV19	TRBJ2-2	CASTKTGLTGELFF	TGTGCCAGTACCAAGACAGGGCTCACCGGGGAGCTGTTTTTT
TRBD2	17	-	TRBV11-3	TRBJ2-5	CASSLGGTSDHQETQYF	TGTGCCAGCAGCTTAGGCGGGACTAGCGATCACCAAGAGACCCAGTACTTC
-	12	-	TRBV9	TRBJ2-1	CASSPGLVEQFF	TGTGCCAGCAGCCCTGGACTCGTTGAGCAGTTCTTC
TRBD1	18	-	TRBV11-2	TRBJ1-1	CASSLDGQGAEKSTEAFF	TGTGCCAGCAGCTTAGACGGGCAGGGGGCCGAGAAGAGCACTGAAGCTTTCTTT
-	15	-	TRBV10-3	TRBJ2-3	CAISDPPQGADTQYF	TGTGCCATCAGTGACCCCCCACAGGGCGCAGATACGCAGTATTTT
TRBD2	15	-	TRBV11-3	TRBJ2-1	CASSLVAGGYNEQFF	TGTGCCAGCAGCTTAGTGGCGGGAGGCTACAATGAGCAGTTCTTC
-	15	-	TRBV27	TRBJ1-6	CASSFEGLNNSPLHF	TGTGCCAGCAGTTTTGAGGGCTTGAATAATTCACCCCTCCACTTT
TRBD1	12	-	TRBV6-2/TRBV6-3	TRBJ2-1	CASSRQGNEQFF	TGTGCCAGCAGTCGACAGGGTAATGAGCAGTTCTTC
-	15	-	TRBV4-1	TRBJ2-1	CASSLRDSVYNEQFF	TGCGCCAGCAGCCTCCGGGATAGCGTGTACAATGAGCAGTTCTTC
TRBD2	13	few	TRBV7-2	TRBJ2-7	CASSRTSSYEQYF	TGTGCCAGCAGCAGGACTAGCTCCTACGAGCAGTACTTC
TRBD1	16	once	TRBV11-2	TRBJ2-1	CASSQTRDRDYNEQFF	TGTGCCAGCAGCCAAACCCGGGACAGGGACTACAATGAGCAGTTCTTC
TRBD2	16	-	TRBV7-9	TRBJ2-1	CASSSLAGDSYNEQFF	TGTGCCAGCAGCTCCTTAGCGGGAGACTCCTACAATGAGCAGTTCTTC
-	14	-	TRBV6-2/TRBV6-3	TRBJ1-1	CASSYIVQATEAFF	TGTGCCAGCAGTTACATAGTCCAGGCCACTGAAGCTTTCTTT
-	15	-	TRBV5-1	TRBJ1-2	CASSPRWQANYGYTF	TGCGCCAGCAGCCCCCGTTGGCAGGCTAACTATGGCTACACCTTC
TRBD2	15	-	TRBV7-7	TRBJ2-1	CASSSSGSAYNEQFF	TGTGCTAGCAGCAGTAGCGGGAGCGCCTACAATGAGCAGTTCTTC
TRBD1	18	-	TRBV9	TRBJ1-1	CASSERSGGDSLNTEAFF	TGTGCCAGCAGCGAACGTTCAGGGGGCGATTCCTTGAACACTGAAGCTTTCTTT
-	17	-	TRBV7-9	TRBJ1-4	CASSLGLGAATNEKLFF	TGTGCCAGCAGCTTAGGGTTGGGCGCCGCAACTAATGAAAAACTGTTTTTT
-	16	-	TRBV4-3	TRBJ1-1	CASSQGPWTFNTEAFF	TGCGCCAGCAGCCAAGGCCCTTGGACATTTAACACTGAAGCTTTCTTT
-	14	few	TRBV7-2	TRBJ2-2	CASSSTRGTGELFF	TGTGCCAGCAGCTCGACTCGGGGGACCGGGGAGCTGTTTTTT
-	15	once	TRBV3-1/TRBV3-2	TRBJ2-7	CASSQDVVSSREQYF	TGTGCCAGCAGCCAAGATGTGGTTTCTAGCAGGGAGCAGTACTTC
TRBD2	14	-	TRBV9	TRBJ2-2	CASSRTSGTGELFF	TGTGCCAGCAGCCGGACTAGCGGAACCGGGGAGCTGTTTTTT
-	16	-	TRBV6-5	TRBJ1-2	CASSYLGGGMNYGYTF	TGTGCCAGCAGTTACTTGGGGGGAGGAATGAACTATGGCTACACCTTC
TRBD1	15	-	TRBV7-2	TRBJ2-1	CASSLTGQGLYEQFF	TGTGCCAGCAGCCTGACGGGACAGGGGTTGTATGAGCAGTTCTTC
-	13	-	TRBV18	TRBJ1-2	CASSSVQEYGYTF	TGTGCCAGCTCAAGTGTACAGGAGTATGGCTACACCTTC
-	15	-	TRBV10-3	TRBJ2-5	CAISESQAYQETQYF	TGTGCCATCAGTGAGTCGCAGGCGTACCAAGAGACCCAGTACTTC
-	15	-	TRBV9	TRBJ2-3	CASSDHRFSTDTQYF	TGTGCCAGCAGCGACCACAGGTTTAGCACAGATACGCAGTATTTT
-	14	-	TRBV6-5	TRBJ1-5	CASSWQGKEQPQHF	TGTGCCAGCAGTTGGCAGGGGAAGGAACAGCCCCAGCATTTT
-	13	-	TRBV4-3	TRBJ1-3	CASSRDNGNTIYF	TGCGCCAGCAGCCGGGACAATGGAAACACCATATATTTT
-	13	-	TRBV2	TRBJ1-5	CASSGQSNQPQHF	TGTGCCAGCAGTGGACAGAGCAATCAGCCCCAGCATTTT
-	13	-	TRBV7-2	TRBJ2-1	CASSYAGDNEQFF	TGTGCCAGCAGCTACGCCGGGGACAATGAGCAGTTCTTC
-	13	-	TRBV7-8	TRBJ1-2	CASSLAYRAGYTF	TGTGCCAGCAGCTTAGCCTACAGGGCCGGCTACACCTTC
TRBD1	14	-	TRBV5-4	TRBJ1-4	CASSLGQGGEKLFF	TGTGCCAGCAGCCTGGGACAGGGAGGTGAAAAACTGTTTTTT
-	15	once	TRBV4-3	TRBJ2-5	CASSHGLGAEETQYF	TGCGCCAGCAGCCATGGACTGGGAGCCGAAGAGACCCAGTACTTC
TRBD1	14	-	TRBV29-1	TRBJ1-1	CSLGMGQGAAEAFF	TGCAGCTTAGGGATGGGACAGGGGGCCGCTGAAGCTTTCTTT
-	17	-	TRBV4-2	TRBJ2-3	CASSPSESFDSTDTQYF	TGTGCCAGCAGTCCAAGTGAGTCTTTCGATTCCACAGATACGCAGTATTTT
TRBD2	16	-	TRBV3-1/TRBV3-2	TRBJ2-1	CASSQEPTSGSGLKFF	TGTGCCAGCAGCCAAGAACCGACTAGCGGGTCGGGCTTGAAGTTCTTC
TRBD2	16	-	TRBV7-2	TRBJ2-1	CASSLAGGPFDNEQFF	TGTGCCAGCAGCTTAGCGGGAGGGCCATTCGACAATGAGCAGTTCTTC
-	16	once	TRBV27	TRBJ1-5	CASSLTRDSQNQPQHF	TGTGCCAGCAGTTTAACCCGGGACTCCCAAAATCAGCCCCAGCATTTT
TRBD2	16	-	TRBV4-2	TRBJ2-4	CASSPGLAGGKNIQYF	TGTGCCAGCAGCCCAGGACTAGCGGGAGGCAAAAACATTCAGTACTTC
TRBD1	13	-	TRBV10-3	TRBJ1-1	CATKQGKNTEAFF	TGTGCCACCAAACAGGGGAAGAACACTGAAGCTTTCTTT
-	13	-	TRBV12-3/TRBV12-4	TRBJ1-5	CASSGGVFQPQHF	TGTGCCAGCTCGGGGGGGGTCTTTCAGCCCCAGCATTTT
TRBD2	12	-	TRBV10-1	TRBJ2-3	CASGTRLSTQYF	TGCGCCAGCGGGACTAGGTTAAGTACGCAGTATTTT
-	17	once	TRBV6-2/TRBV6-3	TRBJ1-3	CASSYWASTASGNTIYF	TGTGCCAGCAGTTATTGGGCCAGCACAGCCTCTGGAAACACCATATATTTT
TRBD1	14	once	TRBV28	TRBJ2-1	CASIRTGYRDEQFF	TGTGCCAGCATACGGACAGGGTATAGGGATGAGCAGTTCTTC
-	15	-	TRBV4-3	TRBJ1-3	CASSQGDSERNTIYF	TGCGCCAGCAGCCAAGGTGACAGTGAAAGAAACACCATATATTTT
-	12	-	TRBV6-1	TRBJ2-6	CASSEISNVLTF	TGTGCCAGCAGTGAAATCTCCAACGTCCTGACTTTC
-	15	-	TRBV6-2/TRBV6-3	TRBJ1-5	CASSPGGSWKQPQHF	TGTGCCAGCAGCCCCGGCGGCAGTTGGAAACAGCCCCAGCATTTT
TRBD1	17	-	TRBV19	TRBJ1-2	CASSLRTGVAPSYGYTF	TGTGCCAGTAGTTTAAGGACAGGGGTGGCTCCTTCCTATGGCTACACCTTC
-	14	-	TRBV29-1	TRBJ2-1	CSVAGSHEDNEQFF	TGCAGCGTTGCGGGAAGTCATGAAGACAATGAGCAGTTCTTC